The 24 T cell receptor beta chains below come from one sample, sequenced in a study of early T cells in non-severe SARS-CoV-2 infection. TCRdb redid the calling of the 5' RACE reads with MiXCR, one entry per CDR3 protein. In the table there are some 49,000 distinct CDR3 sequences, about 11% of which are singletons. The sequencing input was whole blood. The receptor source for this set is an adult who was a healthcare worker with PCR-confirmed SARS-CoV-2 infection or an uninfected control (not recorded which).

In this sample, this clonotype turned up a few times. This chain links TRBV6-2 or TRBV6-3 with TRBJ1-2; D perhaps matches TRBD1 (5 bases). V was trimmed by 3 bases and J by 2 bases, leaving 7 bases between them. Germline CDR1 and CDR2: MNHEY and SVGEGT. This CDR3 has 13 residues. CDR3 loop: CASSYDRNYGYTF. As DNA, the CDR3 is TGTGCCAGCAGTTATGACAGAAACTATGGCTACACCTTC.

The rearrangement uses TRBV13 and TRBJ2-7, with TRBD1 identical over 8 bases. This CDR3 region has 14 residues. Germline CDR1 reads PRHDT; CDR2 reads FYEKMQ (reference sequence). V gave up 4 bases and J gave up 6 bases; unmatched junction bases: 8. The CDR3 DNA is TGTGCCAGCAGCTCCGGACAGGGAGAGGTCGAGCAGTACTTC. Translation gives CASSSGQGEVEQYF.

The table lists this clonotype with many counts. This chain uses TRBV15 with TRBJ2-1, with D perhaps matching TRBD2 (6 bases). V was shortened by 0 bases and J by 0 bases, with 12 bases between the two germline ends. Germline V gene data show CDR1 as LNHNV and CDR2 as YYDKDF (reference sequence). The CDR3 is made up of 17 amino acids. The CDR3 nucleotides read TGTGCCACCAGCAGAGATGTGAGCGGGTTCTCCTACAATGAGCAGTTCTTC. Translating it yields CATSRDVSGFSYNEQFF.

This clonotype was recorded at least ten times. The chain couples TRBV11-3 to TRBJ2-1; no reliable D call. The V end lost 4 bases, the J end lost 5 bases, and 12 bases lay between the germline ends. Germline assignment: CDR1 SGHNT and CDR2 YENEEA. The CDR3 consists of 14 residues. CDR3 in amino acids: CASSSRQRHNEQFF. CDR3 bases: TGTGCCAGCAGCTCCCGCCAGAGGCACAATGAGCAGTTCTTC.

This clonotype showed up many times. The J gene is TRBJ1-6, the V gene TRBV3-1, with D hard to call. The CDR3 loop spans 14 amino acids. Per germline, CDR1 LGHDT and CDR2 YNNKEL (reference sequence). V was pared by 7 bases and J by 4 bases, with 11 bases between. CDR3 bases: TGTGCCAGCAAGTTCGAAGGATATAATTCACCCCTCCACTTT. As protein: CASKFEGYNSPLHF.

Only a few counts were recorded for this clonotype. The CDR3 sequence is CASRFFSGGLSDTQYF. In DNA, the CDR3 is TGTGCCAGCAGATTTTTTAGCGGGGGGCTGTCCGATACGCAGTATTTT. V is TRBV28 and J is TRBJ2-3, with 10 positions matching TRBD2. CDR1 MDHEN and CDR2 SYDVKM come from the germline V gene. J lost 6 bases, V lost 6 bases, and 12 bases had no gene match. This CDR3 has 16 amino acids.

A few counts support this clonotype. The chain joins TRBV19 to TRBJ1-5, with a weak D call TRBD1 (6 bases). The germline V and J ends were trimmed by 10 bases and 5 bases, with 12 bases remaining between them. Germline-derived CDR1 and CDR2 are LNHDA and SQIVND (reference sequence). The CDR3 is made up of 12 amino acids. DNA of the CDR3: TGTGCCACCGACGCAGGGGATCAGCCCCAGCATTTT. Protein sequence: CATDAGDQPQHF.

This clonotype was observed a handful of times. The chain is built from TRBV10-3 and TRBJ2-7, with 10 positions matching TRBD2. Looked up from germline, CDR1 is ENHRY and CDR2 is SYGVKD. This CDR3 is built from 14 residues. J was trimmed by 1 base and V by 10 bases; bases with no gene match: 7. CDR3 DNA: TGTGCCACGCGACTAGCGGGTGCTTCCTACGAGCAGTACTTC. It translates to CATRLAGASYEQYF.

This clonotype was counted a few times. This chain joins TRBV11-2 and TRBJ2-7; D gene ambiguous. Germline CDR1 is SGHAT and CDR2 is FQNNGV. The CDR3 loop spans 10 amino acids. Trimming removed 1 base from V and 6 bases from J, with 1 base in between. CDR3 DNA sequence: TGTGCCAGCAGCTTAGTCGAGCAGTACTTC. Amino acids: CASSLVEQYF. The full variable domain, in which reference TRBV11-2 and TRBJ2-7 provide the parts outside the CDR3, is EAGVAQSPRYKIIEKRQSVAFWCNPISGHATLYWYQQILGQGPKLLIQFQNNGVVDDSQLPKDRFSAERLKGVDSTLKIQPAKLEDSAVYLCASSLVEQYFGPGTRLTVT.

The genes are TRBV7-2 and TRBJ2-3; no definite D call. The CDR3 is made up of 17 amino acids. Between the trimmed V and J ends, which lost 8 bases and 0 bases, there was a span of 21 bases. The germline V gene has CDR1 SGHTA and CDR2 FQGNSA. The CDR3 DNA reads TGTGCCAGCGGATCCCTTGGGCGCCGCCTTAGCACAGATACGCAGTATTTT. Its protein is CASGSLGRRLSTDTQYF. The entire variable domain, with the rest obtained from reference TRBV7-2 and TRBJ2-3, is as follows: GAGVSQSPSNKVTEKGKDVELRCDPISGHTALYWYRQSLGQGLEFLIYFQGNSAPDKSGLPSDRFSAERTGGSVSTLTIQRTQQEDSAVYLCASGSLGRRLSTDTQYFGPGTRLTVL.

The rearrangement links TRBV7-9 to TRBJ1-2; 7 bases agree with TRBD1. CDR3 size: 14 residues. CDR1 and CDR2 (germline): SEHNR, FQNEAQ (reference sequence). Trimming removed 6 bases from V and 4 bases from J; junction bases left unmatched: 8. This CDR3 reads CASRTQTGPYGYTF. CDR3 sequence (DNA): TGTGCCAGCAGAACACAGACAGGGCCCTATGGCTACACCTTC. Together with reference TRBV7-9 and TRBJ1-2, the CDR3 gives the full variable domain: DTGVSQNPRHKITKRGQNVTFRCDPISEHNRLYWYRQTLGQGPEFLTYFQNEAQLEKSRLLSDRFSAERPKGSFSTLEIQRTEQGDSAMYLCASRTQTGPYGYTFGSGTRLTVV.

The chain uses TRBV6-1 and TRBJ1-6; TRBD1 agrees at 9 bases. Per the germline V gene, CDR1 is MNHNS and CDR2 is SASEGT. The V segment lost 6 bases and the J segment 8 bases; nucleotides outside the gene matches: 2. This CDR3 region has 13 residues. CDR3 sequence: CASSRDRDSPLHF. The CDR3 region has the DNA TGTGCCAGCAGCCGGGACAGGGATTCACCCCTCCACTTT.

This clonotype was counted at least ten times. This rearrangement joins TRBV7-3 to TRBJ2-1, with D uncertain. This CDR3 is 15 amino acids long. Per germline, CDR1 SGHTA and CDR2 FQGTGA. Deletions cut 3 bases from V and 3 bases from J, with 12 bases between. CDR3 region: CASSLSAARYNEQFF. The DNA of the CDR3 is TGTGCCAGCAGCTTGAGCGCGGCTCGCTACAATGAGCAGTTCTTC.

This clonotype was counted a few times. The V call is TRBV7-6, the J call TRBJ2-2, with D possibly matching TRBD1 (6 bases). In germline, CDR1 is SGHVS, CDR2 FNYEAQ. The V gene lost 5 bases and the J gene lost 0 bases, with 16 bases spanning the gap. This CDR3 spans 17 amino acids. The CDR3 loop is CASSRLGDIANTGELFF. CDR3 DNA sequence: TGTGCCAGCAGCCGTTTGGGGGACATAGCGAACACCGGGGAGCTGTTTTTT. Looking up the rest from reference TRBV7-6 and TRBJ2-2 gives the full variable domain: GAGVSQSPRYKVTKRGQDVALRCDPISGHVSLYWYRQALGQGPEFLTYFNYEAQQDKSGLPNDRFSAERPEGSISTLTIQRTEQRDSAMYRCASSRLGDIANTGELFFGEGSRLTVL.

This clonotype has only a few counts. The rearrangement joins TRBV30 to TRBJ2-1, with 7 bases matching TRBD1. V shed 3 bases and J 7 bases; nucleotides not matched to a gene: 9. CDR1 GTSNPN and CDR2 SVGIG come from the germline V gene (reference sequence). This CDR3 comprises 14 residues. CDR3 sequence reads: CAWSQPLTGNEQFF. The CDR3 nucleotides are TGTGCCTGGAGCCAGCCTTTGACAGGGAATGAGCAGTTCTTC. Using reference TRBV30 and TRBJ2-1 for the parts outside the CDR3, the full variable domain is SQTIHQWPATLVQPVGSPLSLECTVEGTSNPNLYWYRQAAGRGLQLLFYSVGIGQISSEVPQNLSASRPQDRQFILSSKKLLLSDSGFYLCAWSQPLTGNEQFFGPGTRLTVL.

A few counts support this clonotype. The chain couples TRBV6-1 to TRBJ2-5, with D possibly being TRBD2 (5 bases). The CDR3 spans 15 residues. Germline CDR1 is MNHNS and CDR2 is SASEGT. Trimming took 6 bases from V and 2 from J, leaving 16 bases between them. The DNA for the CDR3 is TGTGCCAGCAGCGAGGACGGAGGATTTCAAGAGACCCAGTACTTC. Translating it yields CASSEDGGFQETQYF.

This clonotype has just a few counts. This rearrangement joins TRBV29-1 to TRBJ2-7; TRBD2 might be the D (6 bases). V was shortened by 0 bases and J by 0 bases, with 9 bases between the two germline ends. The length of the CDR3 is 14 residues. Germline V gene lookup returns CDR1 SQVTM and CDR2 ANQGSEA. CDR3 region: CSVEEDGSSYEQYF. As DNA, the CDR3 is TGCAGCGTTGAAGAGGACGGGAGCTCCTACGAGCAGTACTTC.

The chain recombines TRBV10-3 with TRBJ1-2, with D unclear. The V gene lost 7 bases and the J gene lost 1 base, with 10 bases spanning the gap. CDR3 length: 13 amino acids. CDR1 and CDR2 from the germline V gene are ENHRY and SYGVKD. CDR3 DNA sequence: TGTGCCATCAAGTACGGCCTTAACTATGGCTACACCTTC. Residues: CAIKYGLNYGYTF.

This clonotype was seen many times. This chain joins TRBV3-1 and TRBJ1-1, with D unclear. Trimming left V 4 bases short and J 1 base short, with 10 bases between. From germline, CDR1 is LGHDT and CDR2 YNNKEL (reference sequence). CDR3 length equals 14 residues. This CDR3 reads CASSRSGRNTEAFF. CDR3 nucleotide sequence: TGTGCCAGCAGCCGATCGGGTAGGAACACTGAAGCTTTCTTT.

V is TRBV29-1 and J is TRBJ1-1; possibly TRBD1 for D (5 bases). Per germline, CDR1 SQVTM and CDR2 ANQGSEA. Trimming took off 5 bases at V and 4 bases at J, with 17 bases between the two ends. This CDR3 comprises 14 residues. CDR3 coding DNA: TGCAGCGTTCAATCGGCAGGGAGAGGCACTGAAGCTTTCTTT. Translated: CSVQSAGRGTEAFF. The full variable domain, with the rest looked up from reference TRBV29-1 and TRBJ1-1, is SAVISQKPSRDICQRGTSLTIQCQVDSQVTMMFWYRQQPGQSLTLIATANQGSEATYESGFVIDKFPISRPNLTFSTLTVSNMSPEDSSIYLCSVQSAGRGTEAFFGQGTRLTVV.

The table lists this clonotype with many counts. V and J are TRBV6-2 or TRBV6-3 and TRBJ1-1; unclear D gene. The CDR3 loop spans 14 amino acids. The germline V gene has CDR1 MNHEY and CDR2 SVGEGT. The V and J ends lost 7 bases and 0 bases respectively, with 12 bases between them. The CDR3 reads CASKKGRMNTEAFF. DNA of the CDR3: TGTGCCAGCAAAAAGGGCAGGATGAACACTGAAGCTTTCTTT.

This clonotype has a count of ten or more. The J gene is TRBJ2-2, the V gene TRBV11-2, with TRBD2 matching 8 bases. This CDR3 spans 13 amino acids. The V segment lost 11 bases and the J segment 5 bases; nucleotides outside the gene matches: 7. Germline CDR1 SGHAT, CDR2 FQNNGV. CDR3 protein: CAAGGLPTGELFF. The CDR3, as DNA: TGTGCCGCGGGGGGCCTTCCTACCGGGGAGCTGTTTTTT.

This chain uses TRBV25-1 with TRBJ2-7; possible D gene TRBD2, 5 bases. Looked up from germline, CDR1 is MGHDK and CDR2 is SYGVNS. Deletions cut 5 bases from V and 9 bases from J, with 11 bases between. The CDR3 sequence is 11 residues long. As DNA, the CDR3 is TGTGCCAGCAGTAGCGGAGATGGGCAGTACTTC. This sequence encodes CASSSGDGQYF.

This clonotype has just a few counts. The chain uses TRBV20-1 and TRBJ1-2; perhaps TRBD1 as D (5 bases). CDR3 size: 12 residues. Germline V gene lookup returns CDR1 DFQATT and CDR2 SNEGSKA (reference sequence). Deletions cut 4 bases from V and 7 bases from J, with 13 bases between. CDR3 bases: TGCAGTGCTAAGGACCCAGGGTTTGGCTACACCTTC. This sequence encodes CSAKDPGFGYTF.